Included here is one T cell receptor (beta chain) sequence, with context. CDR3-region Arm-PCR and iRepertoire HTBI primers produced the TCR beta libraries. TCRdb fed the multiplex PCR reads into MiXCR, producing one record per CDR3 protein. Of under 300,000 distinct CDR3 sequences detected, roughly 21% appear once; the ten largest clones hold about 14%. The sample comes from a study of regulatory T cells in long-lasting Graves disease. The time point is: newly diagnosed GD, antithyroid drugs for less than 3 months. With RNA extracted from PBMCs as input, the TCR library was made. The V end lost 3 bases, the J end lost 2 bases, and 11 bases lay between the germline ends. The CDR3 extends over 15 amino acids. Germline CDR1 MGHRA, CDR2 YSYEKL.

Sequencing used peripheral blood mononuclear cells (PBMCs), obtained at new diagnosis, from a patient treated with antithyroid drugs. V usage is TRBV4-1 and J usage is TRBJ1-3; TRBD1 is a possible D gene (6 bases). The TCR was taken from a female donor with Graves disease. The CDR3 region has the DNA TGCGCCAGCAGCCAGACGCGGGACACTGGAAACACCATATATTTT. Translating gives CASSQTRDTGNTIYF.